This T cell receptor beta chain was recovered during a study of graft-versus-host responses after intestinal transplantation. Study context: Isolated intestinal, liver-intestinal, or multivisceral transplants were what recipients had. The study, taken as a whole, reports: Allograft clonal ratios (graft-versus-host to host-versus-graft) were high in patients who had graft-donor T cell macrochimerism.

This clone occurred a few times. The antigen remains unidentified. The sample carries other DNA sequences with the same CDR3. The data were produced by immunoSEQ multiplex PCR, yet TCRdb's version contains in-frame clones alone and is incomplete. This sample has about 24,000 clones, with 80% to 90% found just once. V lost 2 bases and J 2 bases, leaving 12 bases between the germline ends. This CDR3 is built from 15 residues. Germline CDR1 is MNHEY and CDR2 is SVGAGI. The source was PBMCs, collected 463 days after intestinal transplant. The TCR comes from a human patient who received an intestinal transplant, so some T cells may come from the graft donor. This chain links TRBV6-5 with TRBJ2-5; no firm D call. The CDR3 spells CASSYGPGPQETQYF. As DNA, the CDR3 is TGTGCCAGCAGTTACGGGCCGGGCCCTCAAGAGACCCAGTACTTC.